This record concerns one T cell receptor beta chain sequence. As handled by the study authors: The authors estimated nucleated cell counts from reference gene primer amplification. The table came from immunoSEQ multiplex PCR; TCRdb's copy has only in-frame clones and leaves some out. The V and J calls and clone size are taken from that table; D and trimming were inferred from the DNA. The sample shows 120,000 or so clones, around 89% of them seen only once. The sample originates from a study of blood T cell repertoires in COVID-19. Across the whole study: Acute and convalescent COVID-19 samples came from the United States, Italy and Spain. T cells, B-cell-depleted T cells, or PBMCs supplied cDNA or gDNA.

From germline, CDR1 is SGHDT and CDR2 YYEEEE. The CDR3 totals 15 residues. J lost 9 bases, V lost 4 bases, and 14 bases had no gene match. The Seattle patients, enrolled during active infection, were followed longitudinally. This clonotype originated in a woman aged 60-75 years with COVID-19, enrolled during active disease. The chain employs TRBV5-6 and TRBJ2-5; TRBD1 agrees at 8 bases. The sequenced sample consisted of peripheral blood. CDR3 amino acids: CASSPTGAPYSAQYF. The CDR3 DNA follows: TGTGCCAGCAGCCCGACAGGGGCCCCGTATTCGGCCCAGTACTTC.